This T cell receptor beta chain comes out of a study of cytomegalovirus exposure and HLA in healthy donors. General study findings and limits: V- and J-gene trimming in TCR beta was tied to a missense DCLRE1C variant by an analysis performed later. Within a later analysis, the majority of CMV-associated TCR beta chains appeared HLA-restricted.

CDR1 is LNHDA and CDR2 is SQIVND in the germline V gene (reference sequence). With V trimmed by 2 bases and J by 4 bases, 11 bases remained unmatched. CDR3 length: 17 amino acids. PCR used 60 Vbeta primers and 13 Jbeta primers. Sequencing was performed with immunoSEQ multiplex PCR; in TCRdb, only in-frame clones are kept and a portion is missing. The table has some 140,000 clones, 55% to 75% seen once. A few counts support this clone. Its antigen remains unidentified. Sampled while nominally healthy, donors likely had unrecorded immune exposures. The sample taken for sequencing was PBMCs. This clonotype was obtained from a man aged 50 to 60 in good health and CMV-seropositive. V gene TRBV19 combines with J gene TRBJ1-2; 9 bases fit TRBD1. For the CDR3, the DNA is TGTGCCAGTAGTATAACACCTCGACAGGGGGGTTTCTATGGCTACACCTTC. It translates to CASSITPRQGGFYGYTF.